The rows below give T cell receptor beta chains drawn from one sample of a study of cytomegalovirus exposure and HLA in healthy donors. Data came from immunoSEQ multiplex PCR; TCRdb stores just in-frame clones and leaves some out. The sample holds 190,000 or so clones, around 86% seen once. The sequenced material came from PBMCs. The receptors originated from a woman in her forties or fifties in good health and CMV-seropositive. The CDR3 runs from the conserved cysteine through the conserved F or W. The D gene is left open where the match is weak. Size tells how often a clone was seen (once, few, many) or the class of an expanded clone, and some rows leave it out.

j_call: TRBJ1-5; clone_size: -; v_call: TRBV28; d_call: -; cdr3_aa: CASRQDSHNQPQHF; cdr3_nt: TGTGCCAGCAGACAAGACAGCCACAATCAGCCCCAGCATTTT
j_call: TRBJ1-2; clone_size: -; v_call: TRBV4-1; d_call: -; cdr3_aa: CASSQVGTGSLYGYTF; cdr3_nt: TGCGCCAGCAGCCAAGTGGGCACAGGTTCGCTCTATGGCTACACCTTC
j_call: TRBJ2-6; clone_size: once; v_call: TRBV2; d_call: TRBD1; cdr3_aa: CASSGDRGRAGANGLTF; cdr3_nt: TGTGCCAGCAGTGGGGACAGGGGGCGCGCTGGGGCCAACGGCCTGACTTTC
j_call: TRBJ2-5; clone_size: -; v_call: TRBV20-1; d_call: -; cdr3_aa: CSAGLQETQYF; cdr3_nt: TGCAGTGCGGGGCTCCAAGAGACCCAGTACTTC
j_call: TRBJ2-7; clone_size: -; v_call: TRBV7-9; d_call: -; cdr3_aa: CSSSFTAYEQYF; cdr3_nt: TGTTCCAGCAGCTTCACAGCCTACGAGCAGTACTTC
j_call: TRBJ1-1; clone_size: -; v_call: TRBV18; d_call: -; cdr3_aa: CASSPPNKQGSEAFF; cdr3_nt: TGTGCCAGCTCACCACCGAATAAACAGGGCTCTGAAGCTTTCTTT
j_call: TRBJ2-3; clone_size: -; v_call: TRBV5-5; d_call: -; cdr3_aa: CASSLEQYTDTQYF; cdr3_nt: TGTGCCAGCAGCTTGGAACAGTACACAGATACGCAGTATTTT
j_call: TRBJ1-1; clone_size: few; v_call: TRBV28; d_call: -; cdr3_aa: CASSLWGRGEAFF; cdr3_nt: TGTGCCAGCAGTTTATGGGGGCGGGGAGAAGCTTTCTTT
j_call: TRBJ1-4; clone_size: -; v_call: TRBV11-2; d_call: TRBD1; cdr3_aa: CASSWGTGYGNEKLFF; cdr3_nt: TGTGCCAGCAGCTGGGGGACAGGGTATGGAAATGAAAAACTGTTTTTT
j_call: TRBJ1-5; clone_size: -; v_call: TRBV5-8; d_call: -; cdr3_aa: CASSHTGFRQPQHF; cdr3_nt: TGTGCCAGCAGCCATACAGGGTTTCGCCAGCCCCAGCATTTT
j_call: TRBJ2-7; clone_size: -; v_call: TRBV28; d_call: -; cdr3_aa: CASTRGFSYEQYF; cdr3_nt: TGTGCCAGCACCCGGGGGTTCTCCTACGAGCAGTACTTC
j_call: TRBJ1-5; clone_size: -; v_call: TRBV6-1; d_call: TRBD1; cdr3_aa: CASTRQGMGQPQHF; cdr3_nt: TGTGCCAGCACTCGACAGGGAATGGGTCAGCCCCAGCATTTT
j_call: TRBJ2-2; clone_size: -; v_call: TRBV7-9; d_call: TRBD1; cdr3_aa: CASSLGGQGGTGELFF; cdr3_nt: TGTGCCAGCAGCTTAGGAGGACAGGGGGGCACCGGGGAGCTGTTTTTT
j_call: TRBJ2-7; clone_size: once; v_call: TRBV4-1; d_call: -; cdr3_aa: CASSLQGGQYF; cdr3_nt: TGCGCCAGCAGCCTCCAGGGAGGGCAGTACTTC
j_call: TRBJ2-7; clone_size: -; v_call: TRBV4-3; d_call: -; cdr3_aa: CASSQVYGVYYEQYF; cdr3_nt: TGCGCCAGCAGCCAAGTTTACGGGGTTTACTACGAGCAGTACTTC
j_call: TRBJ1-4; clone_size: -; v_call: TRBV5-1; d_call: -; cdr3_aa: CASSAGIGVLEKLFF; cdr3_nt: TGCGCCAGCAGCGCGGGTATCGGGGTTTTGGAAAAACTGTTTTTT
j_call: TRBJ2-5; clone_size: -; v_call: TRBV19; d_call: TRBD1; cdr3_aa: CASSRGQGAQLFQETQYF; cdr3_nt: TGTGCCAGTAGTAGGGGACAGGGCGCCCAACTTTTCCAAGAGACCCAGTACTTC
j_call: TRBJ2-3; clone_size: -; v_call: TRBV19; d_call: TRBD2; cdr3_aa: CASSRSSGRTDTQYF; cdr3_nt: TGTGCCAGTAGTAGGTCTAGCGGGAGAACAGATACGCAGTATTTT
j_call: TRBJ2-7; clone_size: -; v_call: TRBV7-2; d_call: TRBD2; cdr3_aa: CASSLVSGGATEQYF; cdr3_nt: TGTGCCAGCAGCTTAGTCAGCGGGGGGGCGACCGAGCAGTACTTC
j_call: TRBJ2-3; clone_size: -; v_call: TRBV7-2; d_call: TRBD2; cdr3_aa: CASSSPAGGKPDTQYF; cdr3_nt: TGTGCCAGCAGCTCTCCAGCGGGGGGGAAACCAGATACGCAGTATTTT
j_call: TRBJ1-5; clone_size: -; v_call: TRBV19; d_call: TRBD1; cdr3_aa: CASHAWDRGPSNQPQHF; cdr3_nt: TGTGCCAGTCACGCTTGGGACAGGGGACCTAGCAATCAGCCCCAGCATTTT
j_call: TRBJ2-1; clone_size: few; v_call: TRBV29-1; d_call: -; cdr3_aa: CSVEDVEGNEQFF; cdr3_nt: TGCAGCGTTGAAGACGTGGAGGGCAATGAGCAGTTCTTC
j_call: TRBJ1-5; clone_size: -; v_call: TRBV19; d_call: -; cdr3_aa: CASMGGFSNQPQHF; cdr3_nt: TGTGCCAGTATGGGGGGGTTCAGCAATCAGCCCCAGCATTTT
j_call: TRBJ2-5; clone_size: -; v_call: TRBV11-2; d_call: -; cdr3_aa: CASSSKETQYF; cdr3_nt: TGTGCCAGCAGCTCTAAAGAGACCCAGTACTTC
j_call: TRBJ2-1; clone_size: -; v_call: TRBV28; d_call: TRBD2; cdr3_aa: CASSSIPPGASGYNEQFF; cdr3_nt: TGTGCCAGCAGTTCTATACCCCCGGGGGCTAGCGGGTACAATGAGCAGTTCTTC
j_call: TRBJ1-5; clone_size: -; v_call: TRBV19; d_call: -; cdr3_aa: CASSIDRDQPQHF; cdr3_nt: TGTGCCAGTAGTATAGATCGAGATCAGCCCCAGCATTTT
j_call: TRBJ1-2; clone_size: -; v_call: TRBV9; d_call: TRBD1; cdr3_aa: CASSVGGRQGANYGYTF; cdr3_nt: TGTGCCAGCAGCGTAGGGGGTCGACAGGGGGCTAACTATGGCTACACCTTC
j_call: TRBJ1-2; clone_size: -; v_call: TRBV5-1; d_call: -; cdr3_aa: CASTPGTPTNYGYTF; cdr3_nt: TGCGCCAGCACCCCCGGGACACCTACTAACTATGGCTACACCTTC
j_call: TRBJ2-2; clone_size: -; v_call: TRBV5-1; d_call: -; cdr3_aa: CASSLGGVTGELFF; cdr3_nt: TGCGCCAGCAGCTTGGGGGGGGTCACCGGGGAGCTGTTTTTT
j_call: TRBJ1-5; clone_size: -; v_call: TRBV7-9; d_call: -; cdr3_aa: CASSLGRGEGNQPQHF; cdr3_nt: TGTGCCAGCAGCTTAGGTCGGGGGGAGGGCAATCAGCCCCAGCATTTT
j_call: TRBJ2-3; clone_size: once; v_call: TRBV7-9; d_call: -; cdr3_aa: CASSLSRGAGTDTQYF; cdr3_nt: TGTGCCAGCAGCCTCTCTCGGGGGGCGGGAACAGATACGCAGTATTTT
j_call: TRBJ1-1; clone_size: -; v_call: TRBV15; d_call: -; cdr3_aa: CATSGLLNTEAFF; cdr3_nt: TGTGCCACCTCGGGACTTCTGAACACTGAAGCTTTCTTT
j_call: TRBJ2-1; clone_size: once; v_call: TRBV5-1; d_call: TRBD1; cdr3_aa: CASSLDFTGAIYNEQFF; cdr3_nt: TGCGCCAGCAGCTTGGATTTTACAGGGGCTATTTACAATGAGCAGTTCTTC
j_call: TRBJ2-3; clone_size: -; v_call: TRBV28; d_call: -; cdr3_aa: CASSLLSGDITDTQYF; cdr3_nt: TGTGCCAGCAGTTTATTGAGCGGGGACATCACAGATACGCAGTATTTT
j_call: TRBJ2-7; clone_size: -; v_call: TRBV6-5; d_call: TRBD2; cdr3_aa: CASSYSLSGGAYEQYF; cdr3_nt: TGTGCCAGCAGTTACTCCTTGAGCGGGGGGGCCTACGAGCAGTACTTC
j_call: TRBJ2-7; clone_size: -; v_call: TRBV10-1; d_call: -; cdr3_aa: CASPGLYYEQYF; cdr3_nt: TGCGCCAGCCCGGGACTTTACTACGAGCAGTACTTC
j_call: TRBJ2-3; clone_size: -; v_call: TRBV7-2; d_call: -; cdr3_aa: CASSLRQGTDTQYF; cdr3_nt: TGTGCCAGCAGCCTAAGACAGGGCACAGATACGCAGTATTTT
j_call: TRBJ1-5; clone_size: -; v_call: TRBV19; d_call: TRBD1; cdr3_aa: CASSMGQGAIQPQHF; cdr3_nt: TGTGCCAGTAGTATGGGCCAGGGGGCCATTCAGCCCCAGCATTTT
j_call: TRBJ1-2; clone_size: -; v_call: TRBV5-4; d_call: -; cdr3_aa: CASSFPQAPNYGYTF; cdr3_nt: TGTGCCAGCAGCTTCCCGCAGGCTCCTAACTATGGCTACACCTTC
j_call: TRBJ2-1; clone_size: -; v_call: TRBV7-3; d_call: -; cdr3_aa: CASSLGQGSNNEQFF; cdr3_nt: TGTGCCAGCAGCTTGGGTCAGGGATCTAACAATGAGCAGTTCTTC
j_call: TRBJ1-2; clone_size: -; v_call: TRBV2; d_call: TRBD1; cdr3_aa: CASSGQGGNGYTF; cdr3_nt: TGTGCCAGCAGCGGACAGGGGGGGAATGGCTACACCTTC
j_call: TRBJ2-1; clone_size: -; v_call: TRBV27; d_call: TRBD2; cdr3_aa: CASSLGTSGGYNEQFF; cdr3_nt: TGTGCCAGCAGTTTAGGGACTAGCGGGGGATACAATGAGCAGTTCTTC
j_call: TRBJ1-1; clone_size: -; v_call: TRBV5-1; d_call: -; cdr3_aa: CASSPPRGRNTEAFF; cdr3_nt: TGCGCCAGCAGCCCCCCCAGGGGCAGGAACACTGAAGCTTTCTTT
j_call: TRBJ2-5; clone_size: once; v_call: TRBV6-6; d_call: TRBD2; cdr3_aa: CASRSGPRGAKETQYF; cdr3_nt: TGTGCCAGCAGGTCCGGGCCGCGGGGGGCGAAGGAGACCCAGTACTTC
j_call: TRBJ1-2; clone_size: -; v_call: TRBV19; d_call: TRBD1; cdr3_aa: CASSGDRAPGGYTF; cdr3_nt: TGTGCCAGTAGTGGGGACAGGGCACCCGGTGGCTACACCTTC
j_call: TRBJ2-7; clone_size: -; v_call: TRBV7-8; d_call: TRBD1; cdr3_aa: CASSLGPGTGGSYEQYF; cdr3_nt: TGTGCCAGCAGCTTAGGCCCCGGGACAGGGGGTAGCTACGAGCAGTACTTC
j_call: TRBJ2-1; clone_size: few; v_call: TRBV9; d_call: TRBD2; cdr3_aa: CASSLGLASLKGNEQFF; cdr3_nt: TGTGCCAGCAGCCTCGGACTAGCGTCCCTTAAGGGCAATGAGCAGTTCTTC
j_call: TRBJ2-3; clone_size: -; v_call: TRBV27; d_call: -; cdr3_aa: CASRDYTGGTDTQYF; cdr3_nt: TGTGCCAGCAGAGATTATACGGGGGGCACAGATACGCAGTATTTT
j_call: TRBJ2-3; clone_size: -; v_call: TRBV5-6; d_call: TRBD1; cdr3_aa: CASSPPRDRSTDTQYF; cdr3_nt: TGTGCCAGCAGCCCCCCCCGGGACAGAAGCACAGATACGCAGTATTTT
j_call: TRBJ2-7; clone_size: once; v_call: TRBV2; d_call: TRBD1; cdr3_aa: CASSGDRPYEQYF; cdr3_nt: TGTGCCAGCAGTGGGGACAGGCCCTACGAGCAGTACTTC
j_call: TRBJ2-3; clone_size: -; v_call: TRBV7-9; d_call: TRBD1; cdr3_aa: CASSRDRDTDTQYF; cdr3_nt: TGTGCCAGCAGCAGGGACAGGGACACAGATACGCAGTATTTT
j_call: TRBJ2-1; clone_size: few; v_call: TRBV29-1; d_call: -; cdr3_aa: CSVGLVAYNEQFF; cdr3_nt: TGCAGCGTTGGGCTAGTGGCCTACAATGAGCAGTTCTTC
j_call: TRBJ1-1; clone_size: -; v_call: TRBV7-2; d_call: -; cdr3_aa: CASSPQENTEAFF; cdr3_nt: TGTGCCAGCAGCCCACAGGAAAACACTGAAGCTTTCTTT
j_call: TRBJ1-1; clone_size: -; v_call: TRBV5-1; d_call: -; cdr3_aa: CASSPDTNTEAFF; cdr3_nt: TGCGCCAGCAGCCCGGACACGAACACTGAAGCTTTCTTT
j_call: TRBJ2-4; clone_size: -; v_call: TRBV11-2; d_call: -; cdr3_aa: CASSFGAKNIQYF; cdr3_nt: TGTGCCAGCAGCTTCGGAGCCAAAAACATTCAGTACTTC
j_call: TRBJ1-2; clone_size: -; v_call: TRBV2; d_call: TRBD1; cdr3_aa: CATNVGTGGGYTF; cdr3_nt: TGTGCCACAAATGTTGGGACAGGGGGTGGCTACACCTTC
j_call: TRBJ2-7; clone_size: -; v_call: TRBV7-9; d_call: TRBD2; cdr3_aa: CASSSRSSGRRPYEQYF; cdr3_nt: TGTGCCAGCAGCTCCCGGTCGAGCGGGAGACGCCCCTACGAGCAGTACTTC